This T cell receptor beta chain was obtained from a study of blood T cells in healthy people across ages. This CDR3 is built from 19 residues. Germline V lookup: CDR1 KGHDR, CDR2 SFDVKD. V lost 0 bases to trimming and J lost 6 bases; unmatched junction nucleotides: 13. The use of a sample-barcoded 5' primer and a J-beta primer mix characterized a second PCR of roughly 6 to 11 cycles. TCRdb re-derived calls from the 5' RACE reads in MiXCR, one entry per CDR3 protein. The repertoire holds about 1.4 million distinct CDR3 sequences, approximately 59% seen once, with under 8.5% in the top ten. This clonotype was sampled from a man in his late teens or twenties in good health. The sequencing sample was made of blood. The genes are TRBV24-1 and TRBJ2-2; 9 nucleotides line up with TRBD1. CDR3 protein: CATSDLSPGQGIHSGELFF. The CDR3 region has the DNA TGTGCCACCAGTGATTTGTCTCCTGGACAGGGGATTCACTCCGGGGAGCTGTTTTTT.